This record looks at one T cell receptor (beta chain) sequence and its context. Its antigen remains undetermined. Base qualities are missing; no much larger clone stands one base away. Whole blood was collected in K2EDTA tubes by collaborating institutions according to the institutions' own protocols. For TCRbeta analysis, collaborator samples were shipped as frozen whole blood, as isolated PBMCs, or as DNA extracted from either sample type. The data stem from a study of blood T cell repertoires in COVID-19 (dated by TCRdb to the early 2020s). Background for the entire study: Samples from collaborators originated in the United States, Italy and Spain and spanned both the acute and convalescent phases of COVID-19. The repertoires were released in a freely available public database meant as a resource for research on the immune response to SARS-CoV-2. HLA class I and class II types, where available, came from metadata supplied by the sample provider rather than from assay-based typing. The prospective study material was composed of cDNA or gDNA derived from T cells, B-cell-depleted T cells, or PBMCs. Sample metadata almost always included a de-identified subject ID, COVID-19 status, age in years and sex. Samples were obtained from the ongoing ImmuneRACE study (first 160 participants) and from about 1,300 subjects provided by 6 global collaborators. Deeply sampled blood TCRbeta repertoires from subjects exposed to, actively infected with, or recovered from COVID-19 were included in the dataset. Broad study findings and their caveats: Clinical and demographic metadata were provided uncurated, with the amount varying by source and participant.

The V end gives up 5 bases and the J end 5 bases, leaving 13 bases in the junction not matched to a gene. CDR1 and CDR2 are read off the germline V gene (reference sequence) as GTSNPN and SVGIG. Including cysteine and phenylalanine, the CDR3 has 15 amino acids. Only the CDR3 region is kept as DNA, spanning 45 bases read in frame from base 1. The immunoSEQ Assay, a bias-controlled multiplex PCR, was used to amplify TCRbeta CDR3 regions from genomic DNA. In the source study's methods: Nucleated cell counts per sample were estimated from amplification of reference gene primers within the assay. To quantify the absolute abundance of each unique TCRbeta CDR3 rearrangement, sequence reads were collapsed and filtered. Productive Simpson clonality was computed per sample as the square root of Simpson's diversity index over productive rearrangements. This immuneACCESS table, as held by TCRdb, lists in-frame sequences with V and J called but not all clones. Of the missing ones, under half trace to an unresolved V gene in checked studies; the others have no known cause. D and trimming were read from the DNA, whereas the V and J calls and clone size are those reported in that table. This sample gives about 100,000 clones in total; roughly 90% of them show up just once. Jointly, the top ten make up less than 8.5% of the sample.

The sequence came from a man aged 25-40 years in a cohort sampled during active COVID-19. The chain is made from TRBV30 and TRBJ2-5; 8 of the junction bases match TRBD2. What was sequenced was peripheral blood. The CDR3 corresponds to CAWSVGAGGFETQYF. The nucleotide sequence reads TGTGCCTGGTCGGTGGGGGCGGGGGGTTTCGAGACCCAGTACTTC. Full variable domain (CDR3 extended with the reference TRBV30 and TRBJ2-5 proteins): SQTIHQWPATLVQPVGSPLSLECTVEGTSNPNLYWYRQAAGRGLQLLFYSVGIGQISSEVPQNLSASRPQDRQFILSSKKLLLSDSGFYLCAWSVGAGGFETQYFGPGTRLLVL.